Listed below are T cell receptor beta chains from one sample, sequenced in a study of vaccination effects on CD4 cells after COVID-19. Their recognized antigens are unknown. Method: immunoSEQ multiplex PCR; TCRdb's copy keeps in-frame clones and lacks some. Of some 70,000 clones detected, 75% to 90% appear once; the ten largest clones hold 9.5% to 15%. The sample in question was CD4+ T cells from PBMCs cultured with SARS-CoV-2 spike peptides, obtained before COVID-19 vaccination. These receptors were obtained from a human donor who received a COVID-19 vaccine. Both conserved end residues are part of each CDR3. The D gene is left open where the match is weak. A clone size is listed for some rows: how often the clone was seen (once, few, many), or a class if it is expanded.

J | V | D | size | CDR3 | DNA
TRBJ1-2 | TRBV6-1 | . | . | CASSEGRGRVYGYTF | TGTGCCAGCAGTGAAGGGAGGGGCAGGGTTTATGGCTACACCTTC
TRBJ1-2 | TRBV19 | . | . | CASRAGTLEGYTF | TGTGCCAGTAGAGCCGGGACACTGGAAGGCTACACCTTC
TRBJ1-4 | TRBV29-1 | TRBD1 | . | CSVVQGAYNEKLFF | TGCAGCGTTGTACAGGGGGCTTATAATGAAAAACTGTTTTTT
TRBJ1-2 | TRBV5-1 | . | . | CASSLLVQGGGYTF | TGCGCCAGCAGCTTGTTGGTGCAGGGCGGTGGCTACACCTTC
TRBJ2-5 | TRBV6-1 | TRBD2 | . | CASSVRGSGGIETQYF | TGTGCCAGCAGTGTCAGGGGTAGCGGGGGGATAGAGACCCAGTACTTC
TRBJ1-2 | TRBV30 | TRBD1 | . | CAWTRTGFGYTF | TGTGCCTGGACACGGACAGGGTTTGGCTACACCTTC
TRBJ2-1 | TRBV19 | . | few | CASSVDGGYNEQFF | TGTGCCAGTAGTGTGGACGGAGGGTATAATGAGCAGTTCTTC
TRBJ2-5 | TRBV19 | . | . | CASSARQGSGETQYF | TGTGCCAGTAGTGCGCGACAGGGTAGCGGGGAGACCCAGTACTTC
TRBJ2-3 | TRBV6-4 | TRBD1 | . | CASSLDRGDTQYF | TGTGCCAGCAGTTTAGACAGGGGAGATACGCAGTATTTT
TRBJ1-1 | TRBV6-1 | . | once | CASSEVTEAFF | TGTGCCAGCAGTGAAGTCACTGAAGCTTTCTTT
TRBJ2-1 | TRBV19 | . | . | CASSSDRPLNEQFF | TGTGCCAGTAGTTCAGACAGACCGCTTAATGAGCAGTTCTTC
TRBJ2-2 | TRBV19 | . | . | CASNAGANTGELFF | TGTGCCAGTAATGCAGGGGCGAACACCGGGGAGCTGTTTTTT
TRBJ1-5 | TRBV18 | . | . | CASSPGQLDQPQHF | TGTGCCAGCTCACCAGGACAGCTTGATCAGCCCCAGCATTTT
TRBJ2-3 | TRBV5-8 | TRBD1 | . | CASSKGQGFSTDTQYF | TGTGCCAGCAGCAAAGGACAGGGGTTTAGCACAGATACGCAGTATTTT
TRBJ1-1 | TRBV29-1 | . | once | CSVDRREAFF | TGCAGCGTTGACAGGCGTGAAGCTTTCTTT
TRBJ2-5 | TRBV18 | . | . | CASSPTPTQETQYF | TGTGCCAGCTCACCGACACCCACTCAAGAGACCCAGTACTTC
TRBJ1-5 | TRBV19 | . | few | CASSTYRDISNQPQHF | TGTGCCAGTAGTACCTACAGGGACATTAGCAATCAGCCCCAGCATTTT
TRBJ1-6 | TRBV5-1 | . | . | CASSFTGTDLNSPLHF | TGCGCCAGCAGCTTCACCGGGACGGACCTCAATTCACCCCTCCACTTT
TRBJ1-1 | TRBV29-1 | . | . | CSSLGLGGLGTEAFF | TGCAGCTCGCTTGGTCTGGGGGGATTGGGCACTGAAGCTTTCTTT
TRBJ1-2 | TRBV18 | TRBD1 | . | CASSPPSITGEVYGYTF | TGTGCCAGCTCACCACCGAGTATAACAGGGGAAGTTTATGGCTACACCTTC
TRBJ1-1 | TRBV29-1 | TRBD1 | few | CSVATGGGWTEAFF | TGCAGCGTTGCCACAGGGGGCGGGTGGACTGAAGCTTTCTTT
TRBJ2-1 | TRBV29-1 | TRBD1 | few | CSVVGTELYNEQFF | TGCAGCGTTGTGGGGACAGAGTTGTACAATGAGCAGTTCTTC
TRBJ2-5 | TRBV5-5 | . | . | CASSLVGGEETQYF | TGTGCCAGCAGCTTGGTCGGGGGAGAGGAGACCCAGTACTTC
TRBJ2-2 | TRBV19 | TRBD2 | . | CASSIRREAELFF | TGTGCCAGTAGTATTCGCCGGGAGGCGGAGCTGTTTTTT
TRBJ2-1 | TRBV3-1/TRBV3-2 | TRBD2 | . | CASSQGTSGPSGYNEQFF | TGTGCCAGCAGCCAAGGGACTAGCGGTCCTTCCGGCTACAATGAGCAGTTCTTC
TRBJ2-1 | TRBV5-6 | TRBD1 | . | CASSLTTPGQGFGVF | TGTGCCAGCAGCCTTACGACTCCGGGACAGGGATTCGGGGTCTTC
TRBJ2-6 | TRBV5-5 | . | . | CASSQKWGASGANVLTF | TGTGCCAGCAGCCAGAAATGGGGAGCTTCTGGGGCCAACGTCCTGACTTTC
TRBJ1-1 | TRBV18 | . | once | CASSPPGATEAFF | TGTGCCAGCTCACCACCGGGGGCCACTGAAGCTTTCTTT
TRBJ2-3 | TRBV29-1 | . | . | CSVEGSSTDTQYF | TGCAGCGTTGAAGGCAGTAGCACAGATACGCAGTATTTT
TRBJ1-6 | TRBV5-1 | . | . | CASSLEDSRGPLHF | TGCGCCAGCAGCCTGGAGGATTCCCGGGGACCCCTCCACTTT
TRBJ1-4 | TRBV6-6 | . | few | CASSLGGTNEKLFF | TGTGCCAGCAGTTTAGGGGGGACTAATGAAAAACTGTTTTTT
TRBJ1-2 | TRBV18 | . | few | CASSPGREAAGYTF | TGTGCCAGCTCACCAGGCAGGGAGGCTGCTGGCTACACCTTC
TRBJ2-5 | TRBV18 | . | . | CASSLNQGDFVSETQYF | TGTGCCAGCTCACTCAACCAGGGGGACTTCGTATCGGAGACCCAGTACTTC
TRBJ2-1 | TRBV5-1 | . | . | CASSVEGGAAPRAEDFF | TGCGCCAGCAGCGTGGAGGGGGGCGCCGCACCAAGGGCGGAGGACTTCTTC
TRBJ2-3 | TRBV11-2 | . | . | CASSLASPLSGMGTQYF | TGTGCCAGCAGCTTAGCGTCCCCCCTGTCTGGGATGGGTACGCAGTATTTT
TRBJ1-5 | TRBV7-8 | TRBD1 | . | CASSFTGGQPQHF | TGTGCCAGCAGCTTTACAGGGGGTCAGCCCCAGCATTTT
TRBJ1-3 | TRBV7-3 | . | . | CASSTQAGNTIYF | TGTGCCAGCAGCACACAAGCTGGAAACACCATATATTTT
TRBJ2-1 | TRBV29-1 | . | . | CSSRDRNEQFF | TGCAGCAGTCGGGACCGCAATGAGCAGTTCTTC
TRBJ1-5 | TRBV2 | . | . | CASSEGGANNQPQHF | TGTGCCAGCAGTGAAGGAGGGGCTAACAATCAGCCCCAGCATTTT
TRBJ1-1 | TRBV4-1 | . | once | CASSQVPLNTEAFF | TGCGCCAGCAGCCAAGTCCCCCTGAACACTGAAGCTTTCTTT
TRBJ1-4 | TRBV13 | . | . | CASSLGGDHNEKLFF | TGTGCCAGCAGCTTAGGGGGGGATCACAATGAAAAACTGTTTTTT
TRBJ1-1 | TRBV19 | . | . | CASSPPGVYATEAFF | TGTGCCAGTAGTCCGCCAGGCGTTTACGCCACTGAAGCTTTCTTT
TRBJ2-1 | TRBV19 | . | . | CASSPNTPGSYNEQFF | TGTGCCAGTAGTCCAAATACCCCGGGATCCTACAATGAGCAGTTCTTC
TRBJ2-2 | TRBV27 | . | few | CATHKGGPTGELFF | TGTGCCACCCATAAAGGGGGACCCACCGGGGAGCTGTTTTTT
TRBJ2-1 | TRBV18 | TRBD1 | . | CASSPSDRVNEQFF | TGTGCCAGCTCACCCTCGGACAGGGTAAATGAGCAGTTCTTC